One and the same sample provided the 20 T cell receptor beta chains below, sequenced in a study of molecular identifiers for immune sequencing clone quantification (dated by TCRdb to the late 2010s). Library preparation employed PCR. Sequencing instrument: Illumina HiSeq 4000. TCRdb passed the public sequencing reads through fastp at Q25 and MiXCR, retaining productive beta sequences. Each entry merges the rows of one CDR3 protein and shows their most common DNA and genes. A total of more than 250,000 distinct CDR3 sequences appear in this sample, about a fifth of them only once. The ten most abundant clones make up about 0.79% of the sample. Material: naive CD8+ T cells from blood, with Jurkat cell RNA spiked in. What this sample's cell subset or site label stands for: FACS-sorted CD8+CD4-CCR7+CD45RA+ naive T cells. Source of these receptors: a human donor in good health. Some libraries in this study had Jurkat cell RNA spiked in.

V and J are TRBV7-6 and TRBJ1-6; weak D call: TRBD1 (5 bases). The germline V and J ends were trimmed by 1 base and 5 bases, with 12 bases remaining between them. Looked up from germline, CDR1 is SGHVS and CDR2 is FNYEAQ. This CDR3 contains 16 residues. The CDR3 coding sequence is TGTGCCAGCAGCTTAGTGGTTGTGGGGGATAATTCACCCCTCCACTTT. It translates to CASSLVVVGDNSPLHF.

For this clonotype: A much bigger clone sits one base away, suggesting this may be a read error. The conserved final phenylalanine or tryptophan is absent from the CDR3, which likely points to a read error. The chain is built from TRBV7-6 and TRBJ1-1; no clear D. The V and J ends lost 3 bases and 6 bases respectively, with 11 bases between them. The CDR3 sequence is 13 residues long. In germline, CDR1 is SGHVS, CDR2 FNYEAQ. The DNA of the CDR3 is TGTGCCAGCAGCTTTGGGGAAGGACCTGAAGCTTTCTCT. As protein: CASSFGEGPEAFS.

CDR3: CASSIGLFSTDTQYF. The CDR3 bases are TGTGCCAGCAGTATCGGACTTTTTAGCACAGATACGCAGTATTTT. This chain links TRBV12-3 or TRBV12-4 with TRBJ2-3; TRBD2 is a possible D gene (5 bases). V lost 5 bases and J 0 bases, leaving 12 bases between the germline ends. The length of the CDR3 is 15 residues.

This clonotype was recorded at least ten times. The chain links TRBV4-1 to TRBJ1-5; 8 bases match TRBD1. V trimming: 2 bases; J trimming: 3 bases; junction bases outside the gene matches: 6. This CDR3 comprises 16 residues. Germline V gene lookup returns CDR1 MGHRA and CDR2 YSYEKL. The CDR3 DNA reads as TGCGCCAGCAGCCAAACCGGACAGGGTTCCAATCAGCCCCAGCATTTT. This translates into CASSQTGQGSNQPQHF.

This clonotype showed up many times. The chain is built from TRBV28 and TRBJ1-4; possibly TRBD1 for D (5 bases). This CDR3 contains 15 residues. CDR1 MDHEN and CDR2 SYDVKM come from the germline V gene. V lost 2 bases and J lost 4, with 11 bases in between. The CDR3 DNA is TGTGCCAGCAGTTTAGAAAAGGGGTTTAATGAAAAACTGTTTTTT. Translated: CASSLEKGFNEKLFF.

To note about this clonotype: A clone one base away is much larger, so this may be a read error. The DNA of the CDR3 is TGTGCCAGCAGCCTAAGGTCTTGGAACGGGGAGCAGTACTTC. This sequence encodes CASSLRSWNGEQYF. The genes are TRBV6-5 and TRBJ2-7; no firm D call. Trimming pared 6 bases from V and 7 bases from J, leaving 19 bases between. There are 14 residues in the CDR3. The germline CDR1 and CDR2 sequences are MNHEY and SVGAGI.

With regard to this clonotype: This clone may be a read error of a much larger clone one base away. This chain connects TRBV7-8 to TRBJ2-3; D is tentatively TRBD1 or TRBD2 (5 bases each). Germline V lookup: CDR1 SGHVS, CDR2 FQNEAQ. CDR3 size: 16 residues. This chain's CDR3 is CAGSLEVEGLQDTQYF. The CDR3 DNA sequence: TGTGCCGGCAGCTTAGAAGTTGAGGGGCTTCAAGATACGCAGTATTTT.

For this clonotype: No conserved phenylalanine or tryptophan ends this CDR3, so it is likely a read error. The rearrangement links TRBV7-9 to TRBJ2-7; no reliable D call. From germline, CDR1 is SEHNR and CDR2 FQNEAQ (reference sequence). The V end was cut by 1 base, the J end by 7 bases, with 11 bases between. This CDR3 has 13 residues. As DNA, the CDR3 is TGTGCCAGCAGCTTAGATCCGGGTATGGAGCAGTACCTC. Protein sequence: CASSLDPGMEQYL.

In its sample, this clonotype was seen many times. The chain joins TRBV2 to TRBJ2-3; the match to TRBD2 covers 12 bases. This CDR3 spans 17 amino acids. Germline loops: CDR1 SNHLY, CDR2 FYNNEI. Germline trimming cut 1 base from V and 3 bases from J; bases unmatched to any gene: 5. The CDR3 here is CASSEGTSGISTDTQYF. The CDR3 nucleotides are TGTGCCAGCAGTGAAGGGACTAGCGGGATTTCTACAGATACGCAGTATTTT.

This clonotype was counted many times. The chain couples TRBV9 to TRBJ2-1, with D possibly TRBD1 on 7 matching bases. Trimming cost V 0 bases and J 13 bases, with 14 bases left between them. Germline V gene sequence: CDR1 SGDLS, CDR2 YYNGEE. The CDR3 has 13 residues. CDR3 nucleotides: TGTGCCAGCAGCGTAGCACAGGGGACTCCCCAGTTCTTC. It encodes CASSVAQGTPQFF.

This clonotype was recorded once. A much larger clone lies a single base off, so this may be a read error. The CDR3 region has the DNA TGCGGTGCTTTAGCACGCGAGCAGTACTTC. Its translation: CGALAREQYF. V and J are TRBV20-1 and TRBJ2-7; D is ambiguous. The CDR3 runs 10 residues. The germline V gene encodes CDR1 DFQATT and CDR2 SNEGSKA (reference sequence).

This clonotype was picked up many times. This chain links TRBV29-1 with TRBJ1-4; possible D gene TRBD1, 6 bases. Trimming took 6 bases from V and 2 from J, leaving 10 bases between them. Germline lookup yields CDR1 SQVTM and CDR2 ANQGSEA. CDR3 length: 13 residues. Here the CDR3 DNA reads TGCAGCGTAAGGGGGACTACTAATGAAAAACTGTTTTTT. Translating gives CSVRGTTNEKLFF.

This clonotype has at least ten counts. The genes are TRBV4-2 and TRBJ2-7; 9 bases map to TRBD1. CDR3 length: 16 amino acids. Germline CDR1 is LGHNA and CDR2 is YNFKEQ. The V segment lost 1 base and the J segment 3 bases; nucleotides outside the gene matches: 7. CDR3 bases: TGTGCCAGCAGCCAAGTCGCCGGGACAGGGAACTACGAGCAGTACTTC. This translates into CASSQVAGTGNYEQYF.

This clonotype was recorded at least ten times. V and J are TRBV7-9 and TRBJ2-4; D might be TRBD1 (6 bases). Between the trimmed V and J ends, which lost 1 base and 5 bases, there was a span of 12 bases. The CDR3 consists of 15 residues. Germline values: CDR1 SEHNR, CDR2 FQNEAQ (reference sequence). The CDR3 DNA reads as TGTGCCAGCAGCTTAGTGCAGGGGCTCCAAAACATTCAGTACTTC. This translates into CASSLVQGLQNIQYF.

Ten or more counts support this clonotype. CDR3 in amino acids: CSWRGPLGYTQYF. CDR3 in DNA: TGCAGCTGGAGGGGACCTCTGGGTTATACGCAGTATTTT. V is TRBV29-1 and J is TRBJ2-3, with D possibly being TRBD2 (6 bases). V was clipped by 8 bases and J by 7 bases, with 19 bases between them. The germline V gene has CDR1 SQVTM and CDR2 ANQGSEA. There are 13 residues in the CDR3.

The sample holds a few counts of this clonotype. The V gene is TRBV3-1, the J gene TRBJ1-1; the D is unclear. V was shortened by 4 bases and J by 0 bases, with 18 bases between the two germline ends. The CDR3 consists of 17 residues. Germline values: CDR1 LGHDT, CDR2 YNNKEL (reference sequence). The CDR3 region has the DNA TGTGCCAGCAGCCCAGCGGACGGAGTAAGTTTGAACACTGAAGCTTTCTTT. It specifies CASSPADGVSLNTEAFF.

This clonotype was observed many times. CDR3 amino acids: CASSVEQGSGNTIYF. CDR3 DNA sequence: TGTGCCAGCAGCGTAGAACAGGGCTCTGGAAACACCATATATTTT. This sequence joins TRBV9 and TRBJ1-3; possible D gene TRBD1, 6 bases. V gave up 0 bases and J gave up 0 bases, with 7 bases separating them. CDR3 length equals 15 residues. Germline assignment: CDR1 SGDLS and CDR2 YYNGEE.

This clonotype has a count of ten or more. The gene calls are TRBV7-9 and TRBJ2-7; D might be TRBD2 (7 bases). Germline CDR1 reads SEHNR; CDR2 reads FQNEAQ (reference sequence). V was trimmed by 1 base and J by 2 bases, leaving 12 bases between them. The CDR3 sequence is 15 residues long. For the CDR3, the DNA is TGTGCCAGCAGCTTAGATTCGGGGGGCCCCTACGAGCAGTACTTC. Protein sequence: CASSLDSGGPYEQYF.

About this clonotype: A much larger clone sits a single nucleotide away, making a read error possible. The V call is TRBV27, the J call TRBJ1-1, with TRBD1 as a possible D gene (5 bases). The CDR3 covers 14 residues. The V and J ends lost 5 bases and 3 bases respectively, with 13 bases between them. The germline V gene encodes CDR1 MNHEY and CDR2 SMNVEV (reference sequence). The CDR3 loop is CASSPGTKYTEAFF. As DNA, the CDR3 is TGTGCCAGCAGTCCCGGGACCAAATACACTGAAGCTTTCTTT.

Only a few counts were recorded for this clonotype. The V and J genes are TRBV7-9 and TRBJ1-1; D uncertain. In germline, CDR1 is SEHNR, CDR2 FQNEAQ (reference sequence). Trimming removed 5 bases at V and 4 bases at J, with 17 bases between. The CDR3 has 15 amino acids. The CDR3 region is CASSEANWRGTEAFF. As DNA, the CDR3 is TGTGCCAGCAGCGAGGCGAATTGGCGCGGCACTGAAGCTTTCTTT.